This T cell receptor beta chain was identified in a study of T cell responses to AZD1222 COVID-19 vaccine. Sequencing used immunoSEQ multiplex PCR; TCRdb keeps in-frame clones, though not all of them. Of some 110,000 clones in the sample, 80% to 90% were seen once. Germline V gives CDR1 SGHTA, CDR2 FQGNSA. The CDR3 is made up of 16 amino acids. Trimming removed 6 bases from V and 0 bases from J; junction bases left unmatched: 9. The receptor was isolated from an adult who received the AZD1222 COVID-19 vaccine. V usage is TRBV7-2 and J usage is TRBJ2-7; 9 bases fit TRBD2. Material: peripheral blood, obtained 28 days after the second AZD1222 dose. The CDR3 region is CASSRSGSGSSYEQYF. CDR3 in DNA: TGTGCCAGCAGTCGTAGCGGGAGCGGTAGCTCCTACGAGCAGTACTTC.